This T cell receptor (beta chain) was captured by sequencing in a study of blood T cell repertoires in COVID-19 (dated by TCRdb to about 2020). General notes on the study: Collaborator samples came from the United States, Italy and Spain and covered acute and convalescent phases of COVID-19. The material from the prospective study consisted of cDNA or gDNA derived from T cells, B-cell-depleted T cells, or PBMCs. Subjects who had been exposed to COVID-19, were actively infected with it, or had recovered from it provided the deeply sampled blood TCRbeta repertoires that made up the dataset. A freely available public database, intended as a resource for researchers studying the immune response to SARS-CoV-2, is where the repertoires were released. The samples were drawn from two sources: the first 160 participants of the ongoing ImmuneRACE study, and some 1,300 subjects contributed by 6 global collaborators. A de-identified subject ID, COVID-19 status, age in years and sex were almost always included in the sample metadata. Where available, HLA class I and class II types were taken from metadata supplied by the sample provider and were not determined by assay-based typing.

The paper as a whole reports these results and caveats: The quantity of clinical and demographic metadata differed by source and by participant and was supplied without curation.

The collaborating institutions used their own protocols to collect whole blood in K2EDTA tubes. Collaborator samples were shipped for TCRbeta analysis as frozen whole blood, isolated PBMCs, or DNA extracted from either sample type. Notes on this clone: Its antigen has not been determined. No base qualities exist here, and no much larger clone lies one base off it.

TCRbeta CDR3 regions were amplified from genomic DNA using the immunoSEQ Assay, a bias-controlled multiplex PCR. In the source study's methods: Within the assay, amplification of reference gene primers was used to estimate how many nucleated cells each sample contained. To quantify the absolute abundance of each unique TCRbeta CDR3 rearrangement, sequence reads were collapsed and filtered. For each sample, productive Simpson clonality was calculated as the square root of Simpson's diversity index across productive rearrangements. Entries here come from immuneACCESS through TCRdb and include only in-frame sequences with V and J called. Some clones fail to appear in such tables; in the studies checked, an unresolved V gene covers under half of the shortfall, and the cause of the remainder is unknown. Clonal size and the V and J genes are those of that table, whereas D and trimming came from the DNA. The sample table shows roughly 240,000 clones, and around 82% are seen once. About 4.8% of the sample belongs to the ten largest clones.

The CDR3 measures 13 amino acids from cysteine to phenylalanine. Only CDR3 DNA remains: 39 bases, in frame from the first base. V loses 1 base of germline sequence and J loses 5 bases, and the interval between the two ends is 9 bases. CDR1 and CDR2 are read off the germline V gene as SGHTS and YDEGEE. The sequencing input was peripheral blood. The clonotype was recovered from a woman between 70 and 85 years old with acute or convalescent COVID-19. The receptor chain draws on TRBV5-8 and TRBJ1-2, with the identity of the D gene unclear. CDR3 loop: CASSLPQSYGYTF. The DNA reads TGTGCCAGCAGCTTGCCACAGAGTTATGGCTACACCTTC.